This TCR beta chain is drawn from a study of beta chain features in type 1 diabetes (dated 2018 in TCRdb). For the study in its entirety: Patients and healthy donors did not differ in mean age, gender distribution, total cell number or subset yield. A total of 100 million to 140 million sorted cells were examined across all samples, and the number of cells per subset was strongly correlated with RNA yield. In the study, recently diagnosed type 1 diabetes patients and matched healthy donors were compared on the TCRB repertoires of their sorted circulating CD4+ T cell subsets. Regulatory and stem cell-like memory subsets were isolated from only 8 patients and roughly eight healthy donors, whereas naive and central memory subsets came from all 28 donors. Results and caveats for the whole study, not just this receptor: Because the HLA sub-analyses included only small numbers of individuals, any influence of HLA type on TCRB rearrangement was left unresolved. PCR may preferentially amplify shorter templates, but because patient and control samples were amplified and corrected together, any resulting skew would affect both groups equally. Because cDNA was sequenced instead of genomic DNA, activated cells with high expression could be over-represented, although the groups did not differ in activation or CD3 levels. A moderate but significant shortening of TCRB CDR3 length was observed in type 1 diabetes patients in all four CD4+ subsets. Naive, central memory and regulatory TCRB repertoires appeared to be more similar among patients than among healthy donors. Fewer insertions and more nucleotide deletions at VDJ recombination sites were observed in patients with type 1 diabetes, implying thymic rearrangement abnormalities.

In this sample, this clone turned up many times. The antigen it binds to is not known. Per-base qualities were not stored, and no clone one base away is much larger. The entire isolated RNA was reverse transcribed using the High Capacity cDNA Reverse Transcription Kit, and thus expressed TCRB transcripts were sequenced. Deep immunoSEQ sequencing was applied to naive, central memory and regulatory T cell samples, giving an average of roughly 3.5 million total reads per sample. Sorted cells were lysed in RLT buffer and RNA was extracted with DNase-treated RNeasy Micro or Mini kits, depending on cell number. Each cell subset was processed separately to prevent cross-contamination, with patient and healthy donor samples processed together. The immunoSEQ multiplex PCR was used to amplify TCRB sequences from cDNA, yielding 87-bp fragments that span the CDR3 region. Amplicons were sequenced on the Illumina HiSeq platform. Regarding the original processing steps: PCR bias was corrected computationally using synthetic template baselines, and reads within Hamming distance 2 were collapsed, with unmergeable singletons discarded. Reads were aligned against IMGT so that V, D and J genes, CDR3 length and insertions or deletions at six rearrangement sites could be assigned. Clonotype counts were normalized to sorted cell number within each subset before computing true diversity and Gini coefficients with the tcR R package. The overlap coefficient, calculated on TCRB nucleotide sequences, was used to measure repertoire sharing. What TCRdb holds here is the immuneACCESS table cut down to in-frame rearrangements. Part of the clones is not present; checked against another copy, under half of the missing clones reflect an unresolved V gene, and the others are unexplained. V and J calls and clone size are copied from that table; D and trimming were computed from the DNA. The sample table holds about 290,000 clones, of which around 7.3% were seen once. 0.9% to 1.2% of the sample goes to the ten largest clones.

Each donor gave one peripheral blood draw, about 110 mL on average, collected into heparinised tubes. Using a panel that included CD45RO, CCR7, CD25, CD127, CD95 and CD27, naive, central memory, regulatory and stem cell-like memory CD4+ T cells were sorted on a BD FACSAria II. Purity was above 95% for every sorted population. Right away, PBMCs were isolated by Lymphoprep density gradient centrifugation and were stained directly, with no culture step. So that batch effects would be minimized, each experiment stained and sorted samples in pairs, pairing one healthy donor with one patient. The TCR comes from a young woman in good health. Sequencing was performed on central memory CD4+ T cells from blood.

The bases read TGTGCCAGCAGCCTCCGGGCTCCGGGATCGGGCACTGAAGCTTTCTTT. It is translated as CASSLRAPGSGTEAFF. Rearrangement joined TRBV7-2 to TRBJ1-1, with the D segment identity uncertain. CDR1 and CDR2 (SGHTA, FQGNSA) derive from the germline V gene. There are 16 amino acids in the CDR3, from cysteine to phenylalanine inclusive. The CDR3 DNA has 48 bases and is translated from base 1. Trimming takes 5 bases from V and 4 bases from J, and the germline ends sit 20 bases apart.